The clone carrying this TCR beta chain was recorded a few times. No antigen is known for it. The source material, RNA transcripts, was used to amplify TCR beta CDR3 regions. The study used the HTBI primer set for a first-round RT-PCR of the TCR CDR3. MiXCR was run by TCRdb on the multiplex PCR reads, yielding one entry per CDR3 protein. The top ten hold 11% of the sample, which has over 300,000 distinct CDR3 sequences, approximately 13% seen once. The CDR3 consists of 16 residues. Trimming cost V 4 bases and J 4 bases; bases outside gene matches: 11. Germline-derived CDR1 and CDR2 are MGHRA and YSYEKL. The data originate from a study of T cells in Graves' hyperthyroidism and ophthalmopathy. Study results and caveats: Ophthalmopathy prediction by the model preceded onset by a median roughly 6 months.

The TCR comes from an older woman with Graves' hyperthyroidism. The V gene is TRBV4-1, the J gene TRBJ1-1, with 8 bases identical to TRBD1. What was sequenced was blood. The CDR3 DNA sequence: TGCGCCAGCAGCCTCCATCGACAGGGGAGTAGCACTGAAGCTTTCTTT. Amino acid sequence: CASSLHRQGSSTEAFF.